These 25 T cell receptor beta chains were sequenced from one sample in a study of blood T cell repertoires in COVID-19. The data were produced by immunoSEQ multiplex PCR, yet TCRdb's version contains in-frame clones alone and is incomplete. The sample holds 150,000 to 200,000 clones, around four fifths seen once. Sequenced material: peripheral blood. Receptor source: a woman aged 30 to 39 with acute or convalescent COVID-19.

The chain uses TRBV4-3 and TRBJ2-5; 7 positions agree with TRBD1. Germline trimming cut 0 bases from V and 4 bases from J; bases unmatched to any gene: 2. The CDR3 is 14 amino acids. The germline gives CDR1 LGHNA, CDR2 YSLEER. The chain's CDR3 is CASSQEPGGETQYF. Here the CDR3 DNA reads TGCGCCAGCAGCCAAGAACCAGGGGGAGAGACCCAGTACTTC.

The chain has TRBV4-1 and TRBJ1-1; no definite D call. Germline V gives CDR1 MGHRA, CDR2 YSYEKL. V was pared by 0 bases and J by 0 bases, with 8 bases between. The CDR3 runs 15 residues. The DNA of the CDR3 is TGCGCCAGCAGCCAAGAAGGACTCCTGAACACTGAAGCTTTCTTT. This gives the protein CASSQEGLLNTEAFF.

The V gene is TRBV27, the J gene TRBJ1-2; 9 positions agree with TRBD1. This CDR3 has 14 residues. Germline lookup yields CDR1 MNHEY and CDR2 SMNVEV (reference sequence). After removal of 8 bases from V and 7 bases from J, the junction contained 11 bases not matched to a gene. The DNA of the CDR3 is TGTGCCAGCGGGGACAGGGAGGGACCACGTGGCTACACCTTC. Its translation: CASGDREGPRGYTF.

V gene TRBV5-5 combines with J gene TRBJ2-7; 8 positions agree with TRBD2. Germline V gene data show CDR1 as SGHKS and CDR2 as YYEKEE (reference sequence). The CDR3 extends over 14 amino acids. J was trimmed by 6 bases and V by 2 bases; bases with no gene match: 7. CDR3 region: CASSFRGGTLEQYF. The CDR3 coding sequence is TGTGCCAGCAGCTTCCGGGGGGGGACCCTCGAGCAGTACTTC. Supplemented by reference TRBV5-5 and TRBJ2-7, the full variable domain reads DAGVTQSPTHLIKTRGQQVTLRCSPISGHKSVSWYQQVLGQGPQFIFQYYEKEERGRGNFPDRFSARQFPNYSSELNVNALLLGDSALYLCASSFRGGTLEQYFGPGTRLTVT.

This rearrangement joins TRBV28 to TRBJ1-1, with D perhaps TRBD1 (6 bases). CDR3 length: 15 amino acids. Trimming pared 2 bases from V and 5 bases from J, leaving 15 bases between. The germline V gene has CDR1 MDHEN and CDR2 SYDVKM. This CDR3 is CASSLSLTGLTEAFF. In DNA, the CDR3 is TGTGCCAGCAGTTTAAGTCTCACAGGGTTAACTGAAGCTTTCTTT.

This clone was observed a few times. The chain has TRBV20-1 and TRBJ2-1; D gene ambiguous. CDR3 size: 11 residues. CDR1 and CDR2 from the germline V gene are DFQATT and SNEGSKA (reference sequence). Between the trimmed V and J ends, which lost 2 bases and 4 bases, there was a span of 3 bases. The CDR3 DNA follows: TGCAGTGCTAGACAATACAATGAGCAGTTCTTC. This codes for CSARQYNEQFF.

This chain uses TRBV28 with TRBJ1-1; D gene unclear. This CDR3 is built from 14 residues. V was pared by 3 bases and J by 5 bases, with 13 bases between. CDR1 MDHEN and CDR2 SYDVKM come from the germline V gene. The CDR3 loop reads CASSFGTVGTEAFF. As DNA, the CDR3 is TGTGCCAGCAGTTTCGGTACAGTTGGGACTGAAGCTTTCTTT.

The chain links TRBV7-8 to TRBJ2-7, with 11 nucleotides matching TRBD2. The CDR3 has 16 amino acids. Germline V gene lookup returns CDR1 SGHVS and CDR2 FQNEAQ. Germline trimming cut 5 bases from V and 4 bases from J; bases unmatched to any gene: 10. CDR3 residues: CASSAVLAGEPYEQYF. The CDR3 DNA reads as TGTGCCAGCAGCGCGGTACTAGCGGGGGAGCCATACGAGCAGTACTTC.

The CDR3 nucleotides read TGTGCCAGCAGCCAAGGGACAGACACCGGGGAGCTGTTTTTT. This translates into CASSQGTDTGELFF. This rearrangement joins TRBV3-1 (or the pseudogene TRBV3-2) to TRBJ2-2; a possible D gene is TRBD1 (6 bases). The germline V gene has CDR1 LGHDT and CDR2 YNNKEL (reference sequence). Deletions cut 1 base from V and 3 bases from J, with 6 bases between. The CDR3 runs 14 residues.

V is TRBV15 and J is TRBJ1-1; D is ambiguous. Germline assignment: CDR1 LNHNV and CDR2 YYDKDF (reference sequence). The CDR3 has 18 residues. V shed 2 bases and J shed 4 bases, with 23 bases lying between them. DNA for the CDR3: TGTGCCACCAGCAGAAGTGTCCCTCCGGGTAGAGGTGGCACTGAAGCTTTCTTT. Its translation is CATSRSVPPGRGGTEAFF.

This clone was seen once. The chain carries TRBV5-1 and TRBJ2-2; the D is unclear. The germline gives CDR1 SGHRS, CDR2 YFSETQ. V lost 3 bases and J lost 4, with 7 bases in between. The CDR3 is made up of 13 amino acids. CDR3 sequence reads: CASSSTLTGELFF. The CDR3 DNA reads as TGCGCCAGCAGCTCGACACTCACCGGGGAGCTGTTTTTT.

In this sample, this clone turned up once. J is TRBJ1-5 and V is TRBV6-2 or TRBV6-3, with 10 bases fitting TRBD1. The CDR3 spans 15 residues. Germline lookup yields CDR1 MNHEY and CDR2 SVGEGT. With 6 bases clipped from V and 6 bases from J, the junction kept 8 bases outside the gene matches. DNA for the CDR3: TGTGCCAGCAGCGTGACAGGGGGCGCGCGTCAGCCCCAGCATTTT. Translated, it gives CASSVTGGARQPQHF.

The chain has TRBV5-1 and TRBJ1-4; D remains ambiguous. Trimming removed 1 base at V and 0 bases at J, with 7 bases between. Germline CDR1 and CDR2: SGHRS and YFSETQ. The CDR3 sequence is 15 residues long. The CDR3 loop is CASSLFGATNEKLFF. The CDR3 DNA sequence: TGCGCCAGCAGCTTGTTTGGAGCAACTAATGAAAAACTGTTTTTT.

This clone appeared a few times. For the CDR3, the DNA is TGTGCCACCAGCGACGGGGAAGCGGGGCCCACCGGGGAGCTGTTTTTT. Amino acids: CATSDGEAGPTGELFF. The rearrangement joins TRBV15 to TRBJ2-2; 7 bases agree with TRBD2. The germline V gene encodes CDR1 LNHNV and CDR2 YYDKDF (reference sequence). The length of the CDR3 is 16 residues. The V segment lost 5 bases and the J segment 4 bases; nucleotides outside the gene matches: 10.

The chain joins TRBV28 to TRBJ1-4; TRBD1 might be the D (5 bases). The CDR3 is 20 residues long. Deletions cut 2 bases from V and 0 bases from J, with 22 bases between. Germline V gene data show CDR1 as MDHEN and CDR2 as SYDVKM. The CDR3 reads CASSLRLWRQTIATNEKLFF. CDR3 sequence (DNA): TGTGCCAGCAGTTTACGTCTTTGGAGACAGACAATTGCAACTAATGAAAAACTGTTTTTT.

This clone was seen a single time. The chain has TRBV6-6 and TRBJ1-2, with unresolved D. The CDR3 consists of 14 residues. V lost 2 bases to trimming and J lost 6 bases, with 13 bases between them. The germline CDR1 and CDR2 sequences are MNHNY and SVGAGI (reference sequence). The CDR3 nucleotides read TGTGCCAGCAGTTACACCCTGGGCGCTGATGGCTACACCTTC. It is translated as CASSYTLGADGYTF.

In this sample, this clone turned up a few times. The chain has TRBV3-1 (or the pseudogene TRBV3-2) and TRBJ2-1; TRBD2 agrees at 7 bases. This CDR3 has 15 residues. V trimming: 3 bases; J trimming: 5 bases; junction bases outside the gene matches: 7. Germline V gives CDR1 LGHDT, CDR2 YNNKEL (reference sequence). The CDR3 DNA follows: TGTGCCAGCAGCCATCGGACTAGGAAGCACAATGAGCAGTTCTTC. This translates into CASSHRTRKHNEQFF.

The gene calls are TRBV5-1 and TRBJ1-6; D might be TRBD1 (5 bases). Germline CDR1 SGHRS, CDR2 YFSETQ. V was pared by 0 bases and J by 8 bases, with 12 bases between. The CDR3 covers 15 residues. The CDR3 sequence is CASSLVGGLDSPLHF. CDR3 DNA sequence: TGCGCCAGCAGCTTGGTGGGGGGACTGGATTCACCCCTCCACTTT.

The rearrangement links TRBV19 to TRBJ1-1; 10 bases agree with TRBD1. The germline V gene has CDR1 LNHDA and CDR2 SQIVND (reference sequence). V trimming: 6 bases; J trimming: 0 bases; junction bases outside the gene matches: 10. There are 17 residues in the CDR3. The CDR3 spells CASRRDRGFGVNTEAFF. CDR3 nucleotides: TGTGCCAGTAGGCGGGACAGGGGTTTTGGAGTGAACACTGAAGCTTTCTTT. The full variable domain, rest sourced from reference TRBV19 and TRBJ1-1, is DGGITQSPKYLFRKEGQNVTLSCEQNLNHDAMYWYRQDPGQGLRLIYYSQIVNDFQKGDIAEGYSVSREKKESFPLTVTSAQKNPTAFYLCASRRDRGFGVNTEAFFGQGTRLTVV.

The chain recombines TRBV28 with TRBJ1-1; 12 bases fit TRBD1. CDR1 is MDHEN, CDR2 SYDVKM, per germline. This CDR3 region has 18 residues. The J segment lost 8 bases and the V segment lost 4 bases, leaving 17 bases of the junction unmatched. The chain's CDR3 is CASSSHKPGQGAGSEAFF. The CDR3 coding sequence is TGTGCCAGCAGTTCGCACAAGCCGGGACAGGGGGCGGGTTCGGAAGCTTTCTTT.

The rearrangement joins TRBV6-2 or TRBV6-3 to TRBJ2-2, with D perhaps TRBD1 (6 bases). The CDR3 has 13 residues. V was cut by 4 bases and J by 3 bases, with 6 bases left in between. Germline-derived CDR1 and CDR2 are MNHEY and SVGEGT. The CDR3, as DNA: TGTGCCAGCAGTTGGACAGACACCGGGGAGCTGTTTTTT. Translation gives CASSWTDTGELFF.

This chain connects TRBV11-3 to TRBJ2-5, with 9 bases aligning to TRBD2. This CDR3 contains 15 residues. The V gene end was trimmed by 1 base and the J gene end by 4 bases; junction bases not matched to a gene: 4. The germline V gene encodes CDR1 SGHNT and CDR2 YENEEA. CDR3 nucleotides: TGTGCCAGCAGCTTAGGCGGGAGGGCCGGAGAGACCCAGTACTTC. Protein sequence: CASSLGGRAGETQYF.

The chain employs TRBV6-6 and TRBJ2-1, with a tentative D call TRBD2 (6 bases). V was shortened by 6 bases and J by 0 bases, with 15 bases between the two germline ends. CDR3 length equals 16 residues. Germline-derived CDR1 and CDR2 are MNHNY and SVGAGI (reference sequence). CDR3 amino acids: CASRVLGGSSYNEQFF. The CDR3 DNA follows: TGTGCCAGCAGAGTACTCGGGGGTAGCTCCTACAATGAGCAGTTCTTC.

The V gene is TRBV30, the J gene TRBJ1-3; D remains unclear. The CDR3 spans 15 residues. Germline CDR1 GTSNPN, CDR2 SVGIG (reference sequence). The V gene lost 3 bases and the J gene lost 0 bases, with 12 bases spanning the gap. The CDR3 protein is CAWSHGVISGNTIYF. CDR3 bases: TGTGCCTGGAGCCACGGGGTAATCTCTGGAAACACCATATATTTT.

This clone has more than one count but fewer than ten. The chain employs TRBV6-5 and TRBJ2-7; D is ambiguous. The CDR3 spans 13 residues. Germline lookup yields CDR1 MNHEY and CDR2 SVGAGI. Trimming shortened V by 7 bases and J by 7 bases, and 17 bases separated the two germline ends. CDR3 coding DNA: TGTGCCAGCACCGAAACCGCGGTCGGGGAGCAGTACTTC. Its translation: CASTETAVGEQYF.